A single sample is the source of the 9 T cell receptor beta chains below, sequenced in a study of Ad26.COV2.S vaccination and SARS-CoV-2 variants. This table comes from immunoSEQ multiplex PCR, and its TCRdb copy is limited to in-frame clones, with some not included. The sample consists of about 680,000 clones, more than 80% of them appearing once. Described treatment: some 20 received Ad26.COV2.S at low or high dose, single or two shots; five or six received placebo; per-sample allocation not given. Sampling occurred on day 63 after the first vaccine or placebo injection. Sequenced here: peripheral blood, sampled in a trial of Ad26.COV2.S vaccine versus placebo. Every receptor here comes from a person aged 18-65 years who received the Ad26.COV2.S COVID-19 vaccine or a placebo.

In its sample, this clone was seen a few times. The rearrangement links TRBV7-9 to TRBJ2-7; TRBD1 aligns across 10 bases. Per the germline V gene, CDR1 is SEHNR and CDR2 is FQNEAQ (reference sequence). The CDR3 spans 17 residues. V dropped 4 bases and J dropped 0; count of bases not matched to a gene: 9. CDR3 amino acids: CASSSRTGDRGSYEQYF. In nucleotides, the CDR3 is TGTGCCAGCAGCTCCCGAACAGGGGACAGGGGCTCCTACGAGCAGTACTTC.

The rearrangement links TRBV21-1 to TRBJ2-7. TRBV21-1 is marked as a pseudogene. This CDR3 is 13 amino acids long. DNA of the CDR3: TGTGCCAGCAGCAAGACCAGGGCGGGCGAGCAGTACTTC. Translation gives CASSKTRAGEQYF.

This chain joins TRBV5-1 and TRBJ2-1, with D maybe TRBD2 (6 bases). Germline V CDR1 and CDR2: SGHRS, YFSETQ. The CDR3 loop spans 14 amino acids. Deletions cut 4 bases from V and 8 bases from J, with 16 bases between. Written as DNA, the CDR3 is TGCGCCAGCAGCCAGGGTCCTAGCGAATATGAGCAGTTCTTC. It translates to CASSQGPSEYEQFF.

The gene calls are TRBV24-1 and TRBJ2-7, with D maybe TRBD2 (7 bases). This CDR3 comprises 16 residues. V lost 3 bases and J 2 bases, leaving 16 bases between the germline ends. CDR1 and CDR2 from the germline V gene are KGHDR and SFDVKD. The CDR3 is CATSDPGGRRPYEQYF. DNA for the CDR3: TGTGCCACCAGTGATCCGGGGGGCAGGCGACCCTACGAGCAGTACTTC.

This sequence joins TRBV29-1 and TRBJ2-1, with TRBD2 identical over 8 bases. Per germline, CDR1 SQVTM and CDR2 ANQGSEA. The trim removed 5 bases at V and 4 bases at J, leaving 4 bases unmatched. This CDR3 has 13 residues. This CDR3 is CSVKTSGYNEQFF. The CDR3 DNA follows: TGCAGCGTTAAAACTAGCGGTTACAATGAGCAGTTCTTC.

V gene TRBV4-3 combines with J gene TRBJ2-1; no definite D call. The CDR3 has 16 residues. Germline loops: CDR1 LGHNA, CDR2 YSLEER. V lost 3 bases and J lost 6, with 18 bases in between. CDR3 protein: CASSQEDKEIGNEQFF. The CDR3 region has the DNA TGCGCCAGCAGCCAGGAAGACAAGGAGATTGGCAATGAGCAGTTCTTC.

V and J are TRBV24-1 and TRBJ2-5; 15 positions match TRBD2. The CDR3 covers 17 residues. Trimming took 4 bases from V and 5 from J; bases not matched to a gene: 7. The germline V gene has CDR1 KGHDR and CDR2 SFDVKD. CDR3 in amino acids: CATSEQGTSGRRETQYF. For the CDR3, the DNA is TGTGCCACCAGTGAGCAGGGGACTAGCGGGAGGAGGGAGACCCAGTACTTC.

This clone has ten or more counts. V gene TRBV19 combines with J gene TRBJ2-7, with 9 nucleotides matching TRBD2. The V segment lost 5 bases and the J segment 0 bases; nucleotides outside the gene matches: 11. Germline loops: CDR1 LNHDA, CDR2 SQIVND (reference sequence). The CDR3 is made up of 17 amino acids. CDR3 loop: CASSRNVAGETSYEQYF. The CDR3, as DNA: TGTGCCAGTAGTCGGAACGTAGCGGGAGAAACCTCCTACGAGCAGTACTTC.

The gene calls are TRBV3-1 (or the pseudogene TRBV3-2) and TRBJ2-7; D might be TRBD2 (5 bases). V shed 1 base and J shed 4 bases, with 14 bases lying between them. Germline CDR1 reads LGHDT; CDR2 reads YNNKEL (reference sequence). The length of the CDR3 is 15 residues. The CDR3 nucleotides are TGTGCCAGCAGCCAAGCCTCCGGAGGCGGGTACGAGCAGTACTTC. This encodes CASSQASGGGYEQYF.